This T cell receptor (beta chain) originates from a study of CD8+CD57+ T cells in acquired aplastic anemia (dated 2018 in TCRdb). Regarding the research as a whole: Extracted DNA from sorted CD4+ and CD8+ cells averaged around 3.5 ug, ranging from roughly 0.19 to 27.4 ug. CD8+CD57+ expansion was defined as a frequency above the mean frequency observed in healthy subjects. What the work shows at the level of the full study, not this receptor alone: Between patients and healthy controls, no significant difference in CD8+ Simpson's diversity was found (P=0.060). Roughly 31 CD8+ CDR3 sequences were shared between patients and controls but appeared highly expressed in patients and within their immunodominant clones.

TCR beta VDJ combination and CDR3 sequence profiling used genomic DNA as the template. An Illumina HiSeq 2000 was used for TCR repertoire sequencing. The published analysis was carried out like this. Repertoire assessment relied on Simpson's diversity index, CDR3 size and DJ length profiles, and TRBV/TRBJ rearrangement plots. The most abundant DNA sequence in the deep sequencing data was defined as the immunodominant clone. CDR3 amino acid sequences were screened for sharing across subjects and were compared with published repertoires and the VDJdb database. Starting from the raw public reads, TCRdb applied fastp trimming at Q25, assembled clones with MiXCR and retained in-frame beta chains. Rows are combined by CDR3 protein, so each entry shows the most common genes and DNA. None of the V and J calls come from the authors' own analysis; TCRdb made them. Recorded for this sample are approximately 170,000 distinct CDR3 sequences; less than 50% of them occurred a single time. Of the sample, 2.5% to 4% falls within the top ten clones.

The patients picked for sequencing were ones in whom flow cytometry had shown an expansion of CD8+CD57+ cells. All patients had severe acquired aplastic anemia diagnosed by International Study of Aplastic Anemia and Agranulocytosis and Camitta criteria. No therapy had been received by the patients at the time of blood sampling. In this study, sorted CD4+ and CD8+ T cells from the blood of healthy subjects and of severe aplastic anemia patients had their TCR repertoires deep-sequenced. Patients were enrolled in the USA under clinicaltrials.gov protocols 00001620, 01623167, 00001397, 00071045, 00081523 and 00961064. Ficoll-Paque density gradient centrifugation was used to isolate peripheral blood mononuclear cells. Before DNA extraction, CD4+ and CD8+ T cells were sorted with FACS or magnetic beads. Of note for this clonotype: Its binding antigen is unknown. Base qualities are missing; no much larger clone stands one base away.

Here V drops 3 bases and J drops 1 base, and the junction holds 4 bases not matched to any gene. CDR1 and CDR2, per the germline V gene, are SGHDT and YYEEEE. The CDR3 has 16 amino acids, counting the end cysteine and phenylalanine. Only CDR3 DNA remains: 48 bases, in frame from the first base. This sequence originates from a human donor with aplastic anemia. The chain is made from TRBV5-6 and TRBJ2-4, with 10 middle bases fitting TRBD2. Sequencing input: sorted CD4+, CD8+, or CD8+CD57+ T cells (not recorded which) from PBMCs. The nucleotides are TGTGCCAGCAGCTCTTATAGCGGGGGGGCCAAAAACATTCAGTACTTC. This gives the protein CASSSYSGGAKNIQYF. The entire variable domain, with the stretches around the CDR3 drawn from the reference TRBV5-6 and TRBJ2-4 proteins, is DAGVTQSPTHLIKTRGQQVTLRCSPKSGHDTVSWYQQALGQGPQFIFQYYEEEERQRGNFPDRFSGHQFPNYSSELNVNALLLGDSALYLCASSSYSGGAKNIQYFGAGTRLSVL.